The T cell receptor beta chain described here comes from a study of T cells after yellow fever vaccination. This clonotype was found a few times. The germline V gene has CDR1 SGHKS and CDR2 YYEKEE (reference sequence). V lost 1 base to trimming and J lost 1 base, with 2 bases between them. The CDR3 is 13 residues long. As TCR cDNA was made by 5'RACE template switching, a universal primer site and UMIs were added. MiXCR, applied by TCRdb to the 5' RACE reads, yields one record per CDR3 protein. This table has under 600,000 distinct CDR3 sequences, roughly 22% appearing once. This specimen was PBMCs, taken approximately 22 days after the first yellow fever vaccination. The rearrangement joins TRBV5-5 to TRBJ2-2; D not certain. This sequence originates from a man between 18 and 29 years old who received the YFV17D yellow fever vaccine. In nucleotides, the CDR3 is TGTGCCAGCAGCTTGTGGAACACCGGGGAGCTGTTTTTT. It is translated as CASSLWNTGELFF.